Shown below are 10 T cell receptor beta chains from a single sample sequenced in a study of sequential checkpoint blockade in melanoma. The sample's treatment: randomized to nivolumab then ipilimumab (arm A) or the reverse (arm B). Generated by immunoSEQ multiplex PCR, the TCRdb table keeps only in-frame clones and is missing some. Of thousands of clones listed, 20% to 25% are singletons. Specimen: tumor tissue (inferred from file names), collected from a patient given nivolumab and ipilimumab in sequence. The receptors come from a human patient with melanoma. Some clones in this sample may be carry-over from other donors' samples.

This clone was seen only a few times. V is TRBV9 and J is TRBJ1-3, with a weak D call TRBD1 (5 bases). Looked up from germline, CDR1 is SGDLS and CDR2 is YYNGEE. This CDR3 is 14 amino acids long. The V end lost 3 bases, the J end lost 0 bases, and 7 bases lay between the germline ends. CDR3 amino acids: CASSATVSGNTIYF. The CDR3 region has the DNA TGTGCCAGCAGCGCGACAGTCTCTGGAAACACCATATATTTT.

By sample share, this clone is medium-sized. The gene calls are TRBV11-3 and TRBJ1-6, with D maybe TRBD1 (6 bases). The CDR3 is 18 amino acids. Trimming left V 3 bases short and J 0 bases short, with 15 bases between. Germline-derived CDR1 and CDR2 are SGHNT and YENEEA. CDR3: CASSLDSDRYSYNSPLHF. The CDR3 DNA reads TGTGCCAGCAGCTTGGATTCGGACAGATACTCCTATAATTCACCCCTCCACTTT.

In this sample, this clone turned up many times. The chain recombines TRBV11-3 with TRBJ1-1; D is unclear. V lost 5 bases and J lost 0, with 10 bases in between. This CDR3 contains 14 residues. Germline V gene lookup returns CDR1 SGHNT and CDR2 YENEEA. CDR3 residues: CASSPQSMNTEAFF. Here the CDR3 DNA reads TGTGCCAGCAGCCCTCAGTCCATGAACACTGAAGCTTTCTTT.

By proportion, this clone is medium-sized. The chain joins TRBV11-3 to TRBJ1-5; D is uncertain. CDR3 length: 14 residues. The V gene lost 5 bases and the J gene lost 4 bases, with 12 bases spanning the gap. Germline CDR1 is SGHNT and CDR2 is YENEEA. The CDR3 loop reads CASSPQGENQPQHF. CDR3 sequence (DNA): TGTGCCAGCAGCCCCCAAGGTGAGAATCAGCCCCAGCATTTT.

The chain combines TRBV18 with TRBJ2-7; 11 bases are shared with TRBD1. Unmatched junction bases numbered 9, after V lost 6 bases and J lost 5 bases. Germline CDR1 reads KGHSH; CDR2 reads LQKENI. This CDR3 has 15 amino acids. CDR3 in DNA: TGTGCCAGCTCGCTCGGGACAGGGGGTAGGAACGAGCAGTACTTC. Protein: CASSLGTGGRNEQYF. Filled out from reference TRBV18 and TRBJ2-7, the complete variable domain reads NAGVMQNPRHLVRRRGQEARLRCSPMKGHSHVYWYRQLPEEGLKFMVYLQKENIIDESGMPKERFSAEFPKEGPSILRIQQVVRGDSAAYFCASSLGTGGRNEQYFGPGTRLTVT.

Only a few counts were recorded for this clone. This rearrangement joins TRBV6-8 to TRBJ2-7; D possibly matches TRBD1 or TRBD2 (5 bases each). CDR1 is MNHGY, CDR2 SAAAGT, per germline. V dropped 8 bases and J dropped 2 bases, with 25 bases sitting between them. The CDR3 loop spans 17 amino acids. CDR3 sequence reads: CASRQLGERGRPYEQYF. The CDR3 DNA reads as TGTGCCAGCCGACAGCTTGGGGAGCGAGGGCGCCCCTACGAGCAGTACTTC.

The rearrangement uses TRBV18 and TRBJ2-7; 7 nucleotides line up with TRBD2. Germline V CDR1 and CDR2: KGHSH, LQKENI. CDR3 length: 12 residues. The V gene end was trimmed by 2 bases and the J gene end by 5 bases; junction bases not matched to a gene: 0. In nucleotides, the CDR3 is TGTGCCAGCTCACCAGGGGGGGACGAGCAGTACTTC. Protein sequence: CASSPGGDEQYF.

The chain couples TRBV6-8 to TRBJ1-3; unclear D gene. Germline assignment: CDR1 MNHGY and CDR2 SAAAGT. This CDR3 comprises 15 residues. Trimming cost V 4 bases and J 0 bases, with 10 bases left between them. The CDR3 region has the DNA TGTGCCAGCAGTTTCTCCGGGGACTCTGGAAACACCATATATTTT. Protein product: CASSFSGDSGNTIYF.

By share of the sample, this clone is medium-sized. CDR3 protein: CASSEERTGGILGQPQHF. As DNA, the CDR3 is TGTGCCAGCAGTGAGGAAAGGACAGGGGGAATTCTAGGTCAGCCCCAGCATTTT. The rearrangement uses TRBV6-8 and TRBJ1-5, with TRBD1 matching over 10 bases. V shed 5 bases, J shed 6 bases, and the junction held 16 bases outside the gene matches. Germline loops: CDR1 MNHGY, CDR2 SAAAGT. The CDR3 is 18 residues long.

This clone has more than one count but fewer than ten. V usage is TRBV5-1 and J usage is TRBJ1-1, with 9 bases that match TRBD1. The CDR3 covers 14 residues. Trimming at V came to 5 bases and at J to 1 base, leaving 3 bases not matched to a gene. Per the germline V gene, CDR1 is SGHRS and CDR2 is YFSETQ. DNA for the CDR3: TGCGCCAGCAGTACACAGGGGGCGAACACTGAAGCTTTCTTT. Translation gives CASSTQGANTEAFF. The full variable domain, with the rest looked up from reference TRBV5-1 and TRBJ1-1, is KAGVTQTPRYLIKTRGQQVTLSCSPISGHRSVSWYQQTPGQGLQFLFEYFSETQRNKGNFPGRFSGRQFSNSRSEMNVSTLELGDSALYLCASSTQGANTEAFFGQGTRLTVV.